The 10 T cell receptor beta chains presented below share a single source sample, sequenced in a study of Graves' ophthalmopathy and Graves' hyperthyroidism. RNA served as the template for amplifying TCR beta CDR3 regions. Investigators did first-round RT-PCR with HTBI primers, then second-round multiplex PCR. TCRdb passed the multiplex PCR reads through MiXCR, listing each CDR3 protein once. The sample carries around 590,000 distinct CDR3 sequences, less than 40% recorded once. The sequencing input was peripheral blood or thyroid tissue (not recorded which). Receptor source: an adult man with Graves' hyperthyroidism.

This clonotype showed up many times. The chain combines TRBV10-3 with TRBJ2-5, with 8 bases identical to TRBD1. The CDR3 covers 16 residues. V was pared by 0 bases and J by 1 base, with 4 bases of the junction left unmatched. CDR1 and CDR2 (germline): ENHRY, SYGVKD. The CDR3 sequence: CAISESGQGLQETQYF. The CDR3 DNA reads as TGTGCCATCAGTGAGTCCGGACAGGGACTCCAAGAGACCCAGTACTTC.

A remark on this clonotype: At one of its ends the junction is not consistent with the germline gene, which may arise from a read error. The rearrangement uses TRBV6-5 and TRBJ1-4, with 7 bases identical to TRBD1. Per the germline V gene, CDR1 is MNHEY and CDR2 is SVGAGI. The CDR3 has 18 residues. CDR3 protein: CASSYSQDRRNIGEKLVF. The CDR3 bases are TGTGCCAGCAGTTACTCTCAGGACAGGCGGAATATCGGGGAAAAACTGGTTTTT.

Only one count was recorded for this clonotype. The rearrangement joins TRBV20-1 to TRBJ2-5, with a tentative D call TRBD1 (6 bases). CDR1 is DFQATT, CDR2 SNEGSKA, per germline (reference sequence). V dropped 3 bases and J dropped 5 bases, with 19 bases sitting between them. The CDR3 runs 15 residues. CDR3 nucleotides: TGCAGTGCTAGGGCCCTAGGGGGAGTAGAGGAGACCCAGTACTTC. This encodes CSARALGGVEETQYF.

This clonotype occurred many times. The V call is TRBV12-3 or TRBV12-4, the J call TRBJ2-7; D is unresolved. The CDR3 consists of 15 residues. The V gene lost 4 bases and the J gene lost 4 bases, with 17 bases spanning the gap. CDR3 nucleotide sequence: TGTGCCAGCAGTTCAGCAGGAAAGGTTCGGTACGAGCAGTACTTC. As protein: CASSSAGKVRYEQYF.

V usage is TRBV19 and J usage is TRBJ2-2; the D is unclear. This CDR3 region has 13 residues. V was cut by 5 bases and J by 7 bases, with 11 bases left in between. Germline CDR1 LNHDA, CDR2 SQIVND (reference sequence). The CDR3 here is CASSRGLHGELFF. Here the CDR3 DNA reads TGTGCCAGTAGTCGCGGTCTCCACGGGGAGCTGTTTTTT.

Note on this clonotype: Mismatch with germline at one junction end may stem from a read error. The rearrangement joins TRBV7-9 to TRBJ2-7; tentative D call: TRBD1 (6 bases). The CDR3 is 13 residues long. Germline CDR1 and CDR2: SEHNR and FQNEAQ (reference sequence). The CDR3 region is CANSPQGSYEQYF. As DNA, the CDR3 is TGCGCCAACAGCCCACAGGGTTCGTACGAGCAGTACTTC.

The chain employs TRBV5-6 and TRBJ2-7, with 8 nucleotides matching TRBD1. Germline CDR1 SGHDT, CDR2 YYEEEE. J lost 4 bases, V lost 2 bases, and 8 bases had no gene match. The CDR3 runs to 15 residues. CDR3 nucleotides: TGTGCCAGCAGCTTCCGACAGGGGCGGTATTACGAGCAGTACTTC. Translated, it gives CASSFRQGRYYEQYF.

The chain links TRBV20-1 to TRBJ2-1, with TRBD1 matching over 7 bases. The end of the DNA fits TRBJ2-7 better, so the J call may be wrong. Germline CDR1 and CDR2: DFQATT and SNEGSKA (reference sequence). This CDR3 spans 14 amino acids. DNA for the CDR3: TGCAGTGCTCTGGCCGGGACAGCGACCAATGAGCAGTACTTC. Protein sequence: CSALAGTATNEQYF.

V usage is TRBV29-1 and J usage is TRBJ1-2; possibly TRBD1 for D (5 bases). In germline, CDR1 is SQVTM, CDR2 ANQGSEA. The CDR3 length is 13 residues. The germline V and J ends were trimmed by 8 bases and 7 bases, with 20 bases remaining between them. The CDR3 DNA reads TGCAGCTTGAATGTTGGTGGCGGGGCTGGCTACACCTTC. Encoded protein: CSLNVGGGAGYTF.

The V and J genes are TRBV29-1 and TRBJ2-7, with D unclear. The assigned J gene may be wrong: the sequence end matches TRBJ2-1 better. The germline gives CDR1 SQVTM, CDR2 ANQGSEA. The CDR3 spans 12 residues. The CDR3 region is CSLPRLTNEQFF. CDR3 DNA: TGCAGCTTACCGAGGCTGACCAATGAGCAGTTCTTC.